A single sample is the source of the 17 T cell receptor beta chains below, sequenced in a study of shared clonotypes between healthy human individuals. The data were produced by immunoSEQ multiplex PCR, yet TCRdb's version contains in-frame clones alone and is incomplete. This sample has about 490,000 clones, with 70% to 80% found just once. Sequences were obtained from PBMCs. The source is a woman aged 40 to 50 in good health. Some clones in this sample may be carry-over from other donors' samples.

This rearrangement joins TRBV29-1 to TRBJ1-1; no reliable D call. Germline V gene sequence: CDR1 SQVTM, CDR2 ANQGSEA. This CDR3 contains 13 residues. V lost 7 bases and J 4 bases, leaving 16 bases between the germline ends. Here the CDR3 reads CSAWVSLGTEAFF. The CDR3 nucleotides are TGCAGCGCCTGGGTAAGCCTAGGCACTGAAGCTTTCTTT.

This chain joins TRBV6-1 and TRBJ2-1, with D possibly being TRBD2 (5 bases). Per germline, CDR1 MNHNS and CDR2 SASEGT. This CDR3 is 15 amino acids long. V was trimmed by 6 bases and J by 3 bases, leaving 15 bases between them. CDR3 sequence: CASSLAAPLYNEQFF. DNA for the CDR3: TGTGCCAGCAGCCTAGCCGCACCGCTCTACAATGAGCAGTTCTTC.

In this sample, this clone turned up a few times. V is TRBV7-2 and J is TRBJ2-1; 14 nucleotides line up with TRBD2. The CDR3 totals 16 residues. Germline CDR1 reads SGHTA; CDR2 reads FQGNSA. V dropped 5 bases and J dropped 7; count of bases not matched to a gene: 7. CDR3 residues: CASSVTSGRAQNEQFF. The CDR3 DNA follows: TGTGCCAGCAGCGTGACTAGCGGGAGGGCCCAAAATGAGCAGTTCTTC.

This chain links TRBV19 with TRBJ1-5, with a weak D call TRBD1 (5 bases). The germline V gene encodes CDR1 LNHDA and CDR2 SQIVND (reference sequence). Trimming cost V 3 bases and J 9 bases, with 12 bases left between them. The CDR3 has 13 residues. This chain's CDR3 is CASSMGGYRPQHF. In DNA, the CDR3 is TGTGCCAGTAGTATGGGGGGTTACCGGCCCCAGCATTTT.

This clone was observed many times. J is TRBJ2-4 and V is TRBV5-4, with D tentatively TRBD1 (6 bases). V lost 4 bases and J lost 0, with 17 bases in between. This CDR3 contains 17 residues. CDR1 is SGHNT and CDR2 is YYREEE in the germline V gene (reference sequence). This CDR3 reads CASSPLPRGEAKNIQYF. The CDR3 nucleotides read TGTGCCAGCAGCCCCCTTCCCAGGGGTGAAGCCAAAAACATTCAGTACTTC.

This chain links TRBV6-5 with TRBJ2-7, with 8 bases lining up with TRBD1. The CDR3 consists of 15 residues. The ends lost 2 bases at V and 5 bases at J; junction bases unmatched: 8. Per germline, CDR1 MNHEY and CDR2 SVGAGI. CDR3 in amino acids: CASSYGTTGANEQYF. DNA of the CDR3: TGTGCCAGCAGTTACGGAACGACAGGGGCCAACGAGCAGTACTTC.

The V gene is TRBV30, the J gene TRBJ2-5, with D tentatively TRBD1 (6 bases). Per germline, CDR1 GTSNPN and CDR2 SVGIG (reference sequence). The CDR3 length is 14 residues. The V and J ends lost 3 bases and 5 bases respectively, with 16 bases between them. In DNA, the CDR3 is TGTGCCTGGAGGACCCAGGGGTCGTTGGAGACCCAGTACTTC. Protein: CAWRTQGSLETQYF.

The chain joins TRBV19 to TRBJ1-4; the D is unclear. The CDR3 contains 14 residues. Deletions cut 3 bases from V and 8 bases from J, with 13 bases between. Germline V gene data show CDR1 as LNHDA and CDR2 as SQIVND (reference sequence). CDR3 DNA sequence: TGTGCCAGTAGTATTACCGGGTCCGAGGAAAAACTGTTTTTT. This codes for CASSITGSEEKLFF.

The chain uses TRBV5-1 and TRBJ2-3; TRBD2 matches at 10 bases. Losses at the gene ends were 1 base for V and 2 bases for J; bases not matched to a gene: 10. CDR1 is SGHRS, CDR2 YFSETQ, per germline. The CDR3 spans 18 residues. CDR3 protein: CASSLRVAGGLLTDTQYF. CDR3 DNA sequence: TGCGCCAGCAGCTTGCGGGTAGCGGGAGGTCTGCTCACAGATACGCAGTATTTT.

The V gene is TRBV2, the J gene TRBJ2-7; D possibly corresponds to TRBD1 (6 bases). The CDR3 runs 16 residues. Between the trimmed V and J ends, which lost 8 bases and 0 bases, there was a span of 20 bases. Germline-derived CDR1 and CDR2 are SNHLY and FYNNEI. CDR3: CASGHYPDRTSYEQYF. The DNA of the CDR3 is TGTGCCAGCGGTCATTATCCCGACAGGACCTCCTACGAGCAGTACTTC.

V is TRBV6-5 and J is TRBJ2-7, with a weak D call TRBD1 (5 bases). Trimming shortened V by 0 bases and J by 0 bases, and 9 bases separated the two germline ends. Germline CDR1 and CDR2: MNHEY and SVGAGI. CDR3 size: 15 residues. The CDR3 nucleotides are TGTGCCAGCAGTTACTCTCCCAGGGACTCCTACGAGCAGTACTTC. Translating gives CASSYSPRDSYEQYF.

This chain connects TRBV4-1 to TRBJ2-7, with TRBD1 as a possible D gene (6 bases). V was cut by 0 bases and J by 2 bases, with 17 bases left in between. The germline CDR1 and CDR2 sequences are MGHRA and YSYEKL. This CDR3 region has 17 residues. This chain's CDR3 is CASSQEEQGTYTYEQYF. The CDR3 DNA is TGCGCCAGCAGCCAAGAGGAGCAGGGGACCTACACCTACGAGCAGTACTTC.

The gene calls are TRBV7-2 and TRBJ2-7; 10 bases are shared with TRBD2. Germline-derived CDR1 and CDR2 are SGHTA and FQGNSA. The CDR3 consists of 15 residues. V was clipped by 1 base and J by 3 bases; unmatched bases: 3. The DNA of the CDR3 is TGTGCCAGCAGCTTAGAGTCTAGCGGGAGCTACGAGCAGTACTTC. Encoded protein: CASSLESSGSYEQYF.

CDR3 coding DNA: TGCAGCGGTTTACAGGGGGACTCCTACGAGCAGTACTTC. It translates to CSGLQGDSYEQYF. The V and J genes are TRBV29-1 and TRBJ2-7, with 8 positions matching TRBD1. CDR1 and CDR2 (germline): SQVTM, ANQGSEA. The CDR3 has 13 residues. Losses at the gene ends were 7 bases for V and 0 bases for J; bases not matched to a gene: 5.

This clone is a singleton in its sample. The rearrangement joins TRBV27 to TRBJ2-1; either TRBD1 or TRBD2 may fit D (5 bases each). Trimming pared 6 bases from V and 5 bases from J, leaving 14 bases between. Germline values: CDR1 MNHEY, CDR2 SMNVEV (reference sequence). This CDR3 has 14 amino acids. In DNA, the CDR3 is TGTGCCAGCAGGTACGGGGCGAGTCACAATGAGCAGTTCTTC. It specifies CASRYGASHNEQFF.

This clone has a single count. The rearrangement uses TRBV29-1 and TRBJ1-2; D ambiguous. The CDR3 covers 10 residues. Germline values: CDR1 SQVTM, CDR2 ANQGSEA. V was cut by 4 bases and J by 8 bases, with 8 bases left in between. CDR3 bases: TGCAGCGTTGGCGACACAGGCTACACCTTC. Translated: CSVGDTGYTF.

The chain joins TRBV11-2 to TRBJ2-1; D call uncertain. V was clipped by 0 bases and J by 2 bases, with 8 bases between them. Germline values: CDR1 SGHAT, CDR2 FQNNGV. This CDR3 region has 15 residues. CDR3 residues: CASSLELVTYNEQFF. The DNA of the CDR3 is TGTGCCAGCAGCTTAGAACTCGTTACCTACAATGAGCAGTTCTTC.